Following are 30 T cell receptor beta chains from one sample sequenced in a study of T cell repertoires in cytomegalovirus infection. TCRdb re-derived calls from the reads in MiXCR, one entry per CDR3 protein. The sample lists 250,000 to 300,000 distinct CDR3 sequences, roughly 25% seen once, with over 11% in the top ten. Material for sequencing was PBMCs. The receptors originated from a human donor in good health (CMV status not recorded). Some clones in this sample may be carry-over from other donors' samples.

This clonotype was recorded many times. The chain uses TRBV12-3 or TRBV12-4 and TRBJ2-3, with unresolved D. The ends were cut back, 6 bases at V and 0 bases at J, with 13 bases in the middle. The CDR3 covers 15 residues. This CDR3 reads CASRWTQASTDTQYF. CDR3 sequence (DNA): TGTGCCAGCAGGTGGACGCAGGCTAGCACAGATACGCAGTATTTT.

This clonotype occurred a few times. The chain recombines TRBV7-2 with TRBJ1-4; a weak D match, TRBD1 (5 bases). From germline, CDR1 is SGHTA and CDR2 FQGNSA. CDR3 length equals 13 residues. V lost 11 bases, J lost 3 bases, and 13 bases lay in between. This CDR3 is CACSRGSNEKLFF. The CDR3 nucleotides are TGTGCCTGTTCACGGGGGTCTAATGAAAAACTGTTTTTT.

This clonotype was recorded many times. The chain employs TRBV7-2 and TRBJ2-3; 8 bases are shared with TRBD2. This CDR3 has 14 amino acids. Per the germline V gene, CDR1 is SGHTA and CDR2 is FQGNSA. V was pared by 4 bases and J by 6 bases, with 6 bases of the junction left unmatched. This CDR3 is CASSSGTSQDTQYF. The CDR3 region has the DNA TGTGCCAGCAGCTCGGGGACTAGTCAGGATACGCAGTATTTT.

In this sample, this clonotype turned up a few times. The genes are TRBV15 and TRBJ2-1; maybe TRBD1 (5 bases). Trimming shortened V by 8 bases and J by 1 base, and 15 bases separated the two germline ends. Germline CDR1 LNHNV, CDR2 YYDKDF (reference sequence). CDR3 size: 15 residues. DNA of the CDR3: TGTGCCACCGGGCCCGAGAAGGGGTCCTACAATGAGCAGTTCTTC. This sequence encodes CATGPEKGSYNEQFF.

This clonotype has only a few counts. This sequence joins TRBV20-1 and TRBJ2-1; no clear D. CDR3 length: 13 residues. Germline loops: CDR1 DFQATT, CDR2 SNEGSKA (reference sequence). V was shortened by 0 bases and J by 4 bases, with 7 bases between the two germline ends. CDR3 DNA sequence: TGCAGTGCTAGAGATTCAAGGTACAATGAGCAGTTCTTC. Protein sequence: CSARDSRYNEQFF.

The chain joins TRBV20-1 to TRBJ1-2; D gene ambiguous. V was shortened by 2 bases and J by 7 bases, with 14 bases between the two germline ends. This CDR3 has 13 amino acids. Per the germline V gene, CDR1 is DFQATT and CDR2 is SNEGSKA (reference sequence). The CDR3 sequence is CSARRGRISGYTF. The CDR3 nucleotides are TGCAGTGCTAGAAGAGGCAGGATAAGTGGCTACACCTTC.

The CDR3 protein is CASTLGGGENEQFF. The CDR3 coding sequence is TGTGCCAGCACCTTAGGGGGGGGGGAGAATGAGCAGTTCTTC. The V gene is TRBV28, the J gene TRBJ2-1; D perhaps matches TRBD2 (7 bases). Germline lookup yields CDR1 MDHEN and CDR2 SYDVKM. Between the trimmed V and J ends, which lost 7 bases and 7 bases, there was a span of 17 bases. The CDR3 extends over 14 amino acids.

This clonotype has a count of ten or more. The CDR3 bases are TGTGCCAGCAGTGTACACTCCATTAGGGGGATATCCTACGAGCAGTACTTC. Translation gives CASSVHSIRGISYEQYF. The J gene is TRBJ2-7, the V gene TRBV6-2 or TRBV6-3, with D tentatively TRBD1 (6 bases). The CDR3 sequence is 17 residues long. V lost 5 bases to trimming and J lost 1 base, with 21 bases between them. Germline CDR1 reads MNHEY; CDR2 reads SVGEGT.

This clonotype turned up a few times. The chain recombines TRBV29-1 with TRBJ1-2, with a weak D call TRBD1 (6 bases). Trimming stripped 5 bases from V and 8 bases from J, with 15 bases between. The CDR3 is made up of 12 amino acids. CDR1 SQVTM and CDR2 ANQGSEA come from the germline V gene. The CDR3 nucleotides read TGCAGCGTTTCCACAGGGAAGTTGGGCTACACCTTC. Translation gives CSVSTGKLGYTF.

This clonotype appeared a few times. The chain carries TRBV20-1 and TRBJ1-4; tentatively, D is TRBD1 (5 bases). The CDR3 has 12 residues. V lost 4 bases and J lost 5, with 8 bases in between. Germline V CDR1 and CDR2: DFQATT, SNEGSKA (reference sequence). Here the CDR3 DNA reads TGCAGTGCTACCGGGGGAAATGAAAAACTGTTTTTT. It codes for CSATGGNEKLFF.

This clonotype has ten or more counts. The genes are TRBV7-2 and TRBJ1-4, with D possibly being TRBD1 (5 bases). CDR3 size: 14 residues. From germline, CDR1 is SGHTA and CDR2 FQGNSA. V was trimmed by 5 bases and J by 4 bases, leaving 11 bases between them. CDR3 protein: CASSRDSFNEKLFF. CDR3 coding DNA: TGTGCCAGCAGCCGCGACAGTTTTAATGAAAAACTGTTTTTT.

Many counts were recorded for this clonotype. V and J are TRBV7-2 and TRBJ2-1; D is possibly TRBD1 (8 bases). This CDR3 is 18 amino acids long. Germline CDR1 reads SGHTA; CDR2 reads FQGNSA. V was cut by 5 bases and J by 0 bases, with 20 bases left in between. Written as DNA, the CDR3 is TGTGCCAGCAGCCAGGACAGGGACGGCGGGAGCTCCTACAATGAGCAGTTCTTC. Translated: CASSQDRDGGSSYNEQFF.

A few counts support this clonotype. V usage is TRBV14 and J usage is TRBJ2-5, with 11 bases fitting TRBD2. Germline CDR1 reads SGHDN; CDR2 reads FVKESK. The CDR3 runs 15 residues. V was pared by 5 bases and J by 2 bases, with 4 bases of the junction left unmatched. CDR3 in amino acids: CASSWGLAEQETQYF. Here the CDR3 DNA reads TGTGCCAGCAGCTGGGGACTAGCGGAGCAAGAGACCCAGTACTTC.

This clonotype has at least ten counts. The CDR3 bases are TGTGCCAGCAGTTTATCACTAGCGGGAAACACCGGGGAGCTGTTTTTT. Its translation: CASSLSLAGNTGELFF. The chain carries TRBV28 and TRBJ2-2, with 10 nucleotides matching TRBD2. J was trimmed by 2 bases and V by 1 base; bases with no gene match: 1. Germline V CDR1 and CDR2: MDHEN, SYDVKM. CDR3 length: 16 residues.

The chain recombines TRBV19 with TRBJ1-5, with D unresolved. Germline loops: CDR1 LNHDA, CDR2 SQIVND (reference sequence). This CDR3 has 15 residues. V was cut by 1 base and J by 3 bases, with 10 bases left in between. CDR3 DNA sequence: TGTGCCAGTAGTATAGGAGTGGATGACAATCAGCCCCAGCATTTT. Protein product: CASSIGVDDNQPQHF.

CDR3 nucleotides: TGTGCCACCAGTGATCCTAGCCGACAGGCCAACCAAGAGACCCAGTACTTC. This encodes CATSDPSRQANQETQYF. The chain carries TRBV24-1 and TRBJ2-5, with D tentatively TRBD1 (6 bases). Germline V gene lookup returns CDR1 KGHDR and CDR2 SFDVKD. Trimming left V 3 bases short and J 0 bases short, with 16 bases between. The CDR3 has 17 residues.

This clonotype was picked up a small number of times. The chain has TRBV20-1 and TRBJ1-5; maybe TRBD1 (6 bases). In germline, CDR1 is DFQATT, CDR2 SNEGSKA (reference sequence). Deletions cut 6 bases from V and 6 bases from J, with 15 bases between. The CDR3 is made up of 13 amino acids. The CDR3 region is CSAAGGAAQPQHF. In nucleotides, the CDR3 is TGCAGTGCAGCCGGGGGGGCAGCTCAGCCCCAGCATTTT.

The chain recombines TRBV7-2 with TRBJ2-1; 11 nucleotides align to TRBD2. Losses at the gene ends were 5 bases for V and 3 bases for J; bases not matched to a gene: 6. This CDR3 contains 16 residues. Germline V gene data show CDR1 as SGHTA and CDR2 as FQGNSA. The CDR3 sequence: CASSERLAGRYNEQFF. The CDR3 DNA is TGTGCCAGCAGCGAACGACTAGCGGGACGCTACAATGAGCAGTTCTTC.

This clonotype has at least ten counts. CDR3 loop: CASSNGRDKANTGELFF. The CDR3 nucleotides are TGTGCCAGTAGTAACGGACGGGACAAAGCGAACACCGGGGAGCTGTTTTTT. V usage is TRBV19 and J usage is TRBJ2-2, with D maybe TRBD1 (6 bases). V lost 4 bases and J 0 bases, leaving 15 bases between the germline ends. In germline, CDR1 is LNHDA, CDR2 SQIVND (reference sequence). The CDR3 sequence is 17 residues long. The variable domain in full, completed from reference TRBV19 and TRBJ2-2, reads DGGITQSPKYLFRKEGQNVTLSCEQNLNHDAMYWYRQDPGQGLRLIYYSQIVNDFQKGDIAEGYSVSREKKESFPLTVTSAQKNPTAFYLCASSNGRDKANTGELFFGEGSRLTVL.

This clonotype was seen repeatedly, ten times or more. The chain is built from TRBV6-6 and TRBJ1-5, with 8 bases matching TRBD1. J lost 1 base, V lost 6 bases, and 5 bases had no gene match. Germline lookup yields CDR1 MNHNY and CDR2 SVGAGI (reference sequence). The CDR3 is 15 residues long. CDR3 amino acids: CASRRTGTSNQPQHF. In DNA, the CDR3 is TGTGCCAGCAGAAGGACAGGGACGAGCAATCAGCCCCAGCATTTT.

The rearrangement links TRBV20-1 to TRBJ1-1; D not certain. Germline V CDR1 and CDR2: DFQATT, SNEGSKA (reference sequence). This CDR3 spans 13 amino acids. V was shortened by 1 base and J by 0 bases, with 6 bases between the two germline ends. The CDR3 spells CSARAQLNTEAFF. For the CDR3, the DNA is TGCAGTGCTAGAGCCCAACTGAACACTGAAGCTTTCTTT.

The CDR3 nucleotides read TGTGCCAGCAGTTACAGGGCGTCCGCCACTGAAGCTTTCTTT. Protein: CASSYRASATEAFF. The V call is TRBV6-2 or TRBV6-3, the J call TRBJ1-1; D unresolved. Germline V lookup: CDR1 MNHEY, CDR2 SVGEGT. CDR3 length equals 14 residues. V gave up 2 bases and J gave up 4 bases, with 11 bases separating them.

CDR3 nucleotides: TGTGCCAGCAACCTCTTAGGAACTGAAGCTTTCTTT. Its translation is CASNLLGTEAFF. The chain recombines TRBV6-2 or TRBV6-3 with TRBJ1-1; unclear D gene. Germline V gene data show CDR1 as MNHEY and CDR2 as SVGEGT. V dropped 7 bases and J dropped 5 bases, with 11 bases sitting between them. The CDR3 has 12 amino acids.

The chain carries TRBV2 and TRBJ1-2; D may be TRBD1 (5 bases). Trimming left V 7 bases short and J 4 bases short, with 13 bases between. Germline V gene lookup returns CDR1 SNHLY and CDR2 FYNNEI. The CDR3 is 13 residues long. CDR3 in amino acids: CASTWDVGYGYTF. CDR3 in DNA: TGTGCCAGCACTTGGGACGTCGGCTATGGCTACACCTTC.

The rearrangement links TRBV5-1 to TRBJ2-7; either TRBD1 or TRBD2 may fit D (5 bases each). The CDR3 runs 14 residues. V was pared by 6 bases and J by 7 bases, with 20 bases between. Germline V gene sequence: CDR1 SGHRS, CDR2 YFSETQ. The CDR3 DNA reads as TGCGCCAGCAACACCGGGACCATCGGCCTAGAGCAGTACTTC. Residues: CASNTGTIGLEQYF.

This clonotype came up a few times. V is TRBV28 and J is TRBJ1-1, with D possibly matching TRBD1 (5 bases). V was trimmed by 3 bases and J by 1 base, leaving 9 bases between them. The CDR3 length is 14 residues. CDR1 and CDR2 from the germline V gene are MDHEN and SYDVKM. CDR3 in DNA: TGTGCCAGCAGTTTCCCTGACAGGAACACTGAAGCTTTCTTT. Its translation: CASSFPDRNTEAFF.

This chain joins TRBV28 and TRBJ2-7, with D maybe TRBD2 (6 bases). Trimming left V 6 bases short and J 4 bases short, with 10 bases between. The CDR3 consists of 12 residues. Germline values: CDR1 MDHEN, CDR2 SYDVKM. The DNA for the CDR3 is TGTGCCAGCAGGCTCAGCGGGTACGAGCAGTACTTC. Translation: CASRLSGYEQYF.

This clonotype was seen a handful of times. The rearrangement joins TRBV29-1 to TRBJ2-7; TRBD2 agrees at 8 bases. The J segment lost 1 base and the V segment lost 6 bases, leaving 5 bases of the junction unmatched. Germline V gene lookup returns CDR1 SQVTM and CDR2 ANQGSEA. CDR3 length: 13 amino acids. CDR3 amino acids: CSVRAGVSYEQYF. CDR3 DNA: TGCAGCGTCAGAGCGGGAGTTTCCTACGAGCAGTACTTC.

The gene calls are TRBV12-3 or TRBV12-4 and TRBJ2-7; D may be TRBD2 (6 bases). The length of the CDR3 is 13 residues. Trimming left V 6 bases short and J 5 bases short, with 14 bases between. The CDR3 region is CASREEGWNEQYF. The CDR3 DNA sequence: TGTGCCAGCAGAGAGGAGGGGTGGAACGAGCAGTACTTC.

This clonotype was recorded only once. This sequence joins TRBV18 and TRBJ1-4, with a weak D call TRBD1 (5 bases). Germline-derived CDR1 and CDR2 are KGHSH and LQKENI. Trimming removed 3 bases from V and 6 bases from J, with 14 bases in between. This CDR3 has 15 amino acids. This CDR3 reads CASSPFGGQDEKLFF. The CDR3 DNA reads as TGTGCCAGCTCACCCTTCGGGGGTCAAGATGAAAAACTGTTTTTT.